Listed here are 8 T cell receptor beta chains from one sample, sequenced in a study of brain T cells in children with intractable seizures. Time point meaning: blood from clinic visit 5 months post-surgery; TSC patient then seizure free. The protocol was immunoSEQ multiplex PCR, while the TCRdb copy is restricted to in-frame clones and leaves out a portion. The table shows around 340,000 clones, with roughly 92% occurring only once. Specimen: peripheral blood, collected roughly 5 months after surgery. The receptors come from a boy younger than two with tuberous sclerosis and intractable seizures.

The CDR3 spells CATRQTTNTEAFF. The CDR3, as DNA: TGTGCCACCAGGCAAACTACTAACACTGAAGCTTTCTTT. The rearrangement links TRBV24-1 to TRBJ1-1; D is ambiguous. The CDR3 is made up of 13 amino acids. Between the trimmed V and J ends, which lost 7 bases and 2 bases, there was a span of 10 bases. Germline lookup yields CDR1 KGHDR and CDR2 SFDVKD.

CDR3 amino acids: CASSEPRSVPLRNEQFF. The CDR3 DNA follows: TGTGCCAGCAGTGAACCTAGATCGGTTCCGCTACGCAATGAGCAGTTCTTC. The rearrangement joins TRBV6-1 to TRBJ2-1; no clear D. The CDR3 is made up of 17 amino acids. Germline-derived CDR1 and CDR2 are MNHNS and SASEGT. Trimming removed 2 bases from V and 6 bases from J, with 20 bases in between.

This clone has just one count. The chain is built from TRBV3-1 (or the pseudogene TRBV3-2) and TRBJ2-4, with TRBD1 identical over 9 bases. Germline V CDR1 and CDR2: LGHDT, YNNKEL (reference sequence). The V gene end was trimmed by 1 base and the J gene end by 1 base; junction bases not matched to a gene: 5. This CDR3 comprises 17 residues. This CDR3 is CASSQGGTGGAKNIQYF. Written as DNA, the CDR3 is TGTGCCAGCAGCCAAGGTGGCACAGGGGGCGCCAAAAACATTCAGTACTTC.

This chain uses TRBV7-9 with TRBJ2-7, with 8 bases that match TRBD1. Germline CDR1 is SEHNR and CDR2 is FQNEAQ (reference sequence). This CDR3 is built from 16 residues. Trimming cost V 5 bases and J 2 bases; bases outside gene matches: 11. CDR3 DNA: TGTGCCAGCAGCCCACGAACCGGGACAGGCCCCTACGAGCAGTACTTC. This encodes CASSPRTGTGPYEQYF.

The rearrangement links TRBV4-1 to TRBJ1-6; D unclear. Trimming shortened V by 0 bases and J by 10 bases, and 13 bases separated the two germline ends. Per the germline V gene, CDR1 is MGHRA and CDR2 is YSYEKL. CDR3 size: 15 residues. The chain's CDR3 is CASSQEGGPSSPLHF. The DNA of the CDR3 is TGCGCCAGCAGCCAAGAAGGCGGTCCTTCCTCACCCCTCCACTTT.

This clone has a single count. This sequence joins TRBV7-3 and TRBJ2-1, with D perhaps TRBD1 (5 bases). This CDR3 region has 17 residues. Trimming left V 1 base short and J 8 bases short, with 21 bases between. Per germline, CDR1 SGHTA and CDR2 FQGTGA. The CDR3 protein is CASSLRGRSIHGDEQFF. The CDR3 bases are TGTGCCAGCAGCTTAAGGGGCAGGTCAATCCATGGGGATGAGCAGTTCTTC.

The chain combines TRBV24-1 with TRBJ1-2; 9 bases fit TRBD1. V gave up 7 bases and J gave up 7 bases; unmatched junction bases: 6. This CDR3 is 13 amino acids long. Germline V lookup: CDR1 KGHDR, CDR2 SFDVKD. The CDR3 region is CATRGDRGFGYTF. In DNA, the CDR3 is TGTGCCACCAGGGGAGACAGGGGGTTTGGCTACACCTTC.

This chain connects TRBV5-6 to TRBJ2-7, with D perhaps matching TRBD2 (5 bases). The germline V gene has CDR1 SGHDT and CDR2 YYEEEE. The germline V and J ends were trimmed by 4 bases and 0 bases, with 5 bases remaining between them. CDR3 length equals 12 residues. Here the CDR3 reads CASSAGSYEQYF. The CDR3 DNA sequence: TGTGCCAGCAGCGCGGGCTCCTACGAGCAGTACTTC.